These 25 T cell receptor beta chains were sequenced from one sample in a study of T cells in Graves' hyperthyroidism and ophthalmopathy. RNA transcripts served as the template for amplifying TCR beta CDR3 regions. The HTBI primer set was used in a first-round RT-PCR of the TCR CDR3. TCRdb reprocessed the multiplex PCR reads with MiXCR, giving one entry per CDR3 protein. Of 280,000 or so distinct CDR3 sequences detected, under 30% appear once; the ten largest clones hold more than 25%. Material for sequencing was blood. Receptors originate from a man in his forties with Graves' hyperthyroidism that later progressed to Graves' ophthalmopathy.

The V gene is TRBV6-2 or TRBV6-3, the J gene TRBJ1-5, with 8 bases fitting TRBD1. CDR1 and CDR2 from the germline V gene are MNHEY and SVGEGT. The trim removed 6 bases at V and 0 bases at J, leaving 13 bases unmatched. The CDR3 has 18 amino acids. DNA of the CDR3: TGTGCCAGCAGACCAAGACAGGGGCCGACTTATAGCAATCAGCCCCAGCATTTT. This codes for CASRPRQGPTYSNQPQHF.

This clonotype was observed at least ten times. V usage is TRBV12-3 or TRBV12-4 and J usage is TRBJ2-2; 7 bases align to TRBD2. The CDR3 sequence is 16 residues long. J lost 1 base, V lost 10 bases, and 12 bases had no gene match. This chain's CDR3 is CANAAGAPRNTGELFF. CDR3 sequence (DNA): TGTGCCAACGCCGCGGGAGCCCCTAGGAACACCGGGGAGCTGTTTTTT.

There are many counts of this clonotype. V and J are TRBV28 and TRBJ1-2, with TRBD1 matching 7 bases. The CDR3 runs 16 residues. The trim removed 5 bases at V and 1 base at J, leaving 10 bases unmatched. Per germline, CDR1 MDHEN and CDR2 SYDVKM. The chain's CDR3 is CASSPGGGRDNYGYTF. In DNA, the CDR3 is TGTGCCAGCAGTCCAGGGGGGGGGCGCGATAACTATGGCTACACCTTC.

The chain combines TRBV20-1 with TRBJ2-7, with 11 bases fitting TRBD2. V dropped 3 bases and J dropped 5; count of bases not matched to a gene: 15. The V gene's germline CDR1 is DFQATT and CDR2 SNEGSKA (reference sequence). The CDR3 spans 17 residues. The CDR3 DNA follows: TGCAGTGCTAGGGCAGATCGAATTAGCGGGAGGGAGAACGAGCAGTACTTC. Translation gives CSARADRISGRENEQYF.

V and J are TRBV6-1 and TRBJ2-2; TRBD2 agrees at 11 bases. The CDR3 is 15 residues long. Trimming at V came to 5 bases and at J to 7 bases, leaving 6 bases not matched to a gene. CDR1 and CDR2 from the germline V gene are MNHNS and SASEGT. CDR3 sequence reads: CASSPSGTSGGELFF. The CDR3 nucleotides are TGTGCCAGCAGTCCATCCGGGACTAGCGGCGGGGAGCTGTTTTTT.

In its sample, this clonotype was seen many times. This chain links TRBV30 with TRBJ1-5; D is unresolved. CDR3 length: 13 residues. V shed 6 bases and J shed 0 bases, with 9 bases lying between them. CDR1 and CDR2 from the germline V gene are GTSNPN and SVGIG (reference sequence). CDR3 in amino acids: CACSRGSNQPQHF. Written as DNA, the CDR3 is TGTGCCTGCTCGCGAGGTAGCAATCAGCCCCAGCATTTT.

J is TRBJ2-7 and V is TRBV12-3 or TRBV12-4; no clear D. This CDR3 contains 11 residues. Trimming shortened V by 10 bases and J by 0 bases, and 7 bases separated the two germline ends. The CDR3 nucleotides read TGTGCCACCACTACCTCCTACGAGCAGTACTTC. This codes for CATTTSYEQYF.

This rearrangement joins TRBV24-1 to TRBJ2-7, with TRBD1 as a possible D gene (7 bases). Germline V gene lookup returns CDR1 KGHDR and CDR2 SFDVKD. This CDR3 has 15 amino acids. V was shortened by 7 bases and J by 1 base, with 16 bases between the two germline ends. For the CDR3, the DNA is TGTGCCACCAGGATGATACAGGGGACTTCCTACGAGCAGTACTTC. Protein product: CATRMIQGTSYEQYF.

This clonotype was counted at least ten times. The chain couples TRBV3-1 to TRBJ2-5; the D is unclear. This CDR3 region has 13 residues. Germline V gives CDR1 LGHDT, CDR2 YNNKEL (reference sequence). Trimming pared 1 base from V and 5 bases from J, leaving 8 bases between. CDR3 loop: CASSQGLRETQYF. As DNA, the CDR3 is TGTGCCAGCAGCCAAGGACTCCGGGAGACCCAGTACTTC.

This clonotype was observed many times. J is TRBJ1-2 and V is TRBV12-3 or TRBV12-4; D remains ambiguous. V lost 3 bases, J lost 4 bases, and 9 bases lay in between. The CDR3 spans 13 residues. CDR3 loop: CASSFHLGYGYTF. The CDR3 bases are TGTGCCAGCAGTTTTCATTTGGGCTATGGCTACACCTTC.

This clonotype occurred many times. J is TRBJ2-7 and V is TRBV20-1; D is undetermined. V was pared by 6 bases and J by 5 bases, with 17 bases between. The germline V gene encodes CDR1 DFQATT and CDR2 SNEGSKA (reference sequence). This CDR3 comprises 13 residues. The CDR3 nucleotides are TGCAGTGCCGATTTACACACAAGGAACGAGCAGTACTTC. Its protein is CSADLHTRNEQYF.

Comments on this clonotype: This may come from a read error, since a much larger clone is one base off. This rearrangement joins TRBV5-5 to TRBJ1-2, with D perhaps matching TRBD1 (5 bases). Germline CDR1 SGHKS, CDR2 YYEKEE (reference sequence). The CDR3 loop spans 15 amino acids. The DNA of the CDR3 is TGTGTCAGCAGCTTGGTGCCGACAGCTAACTATGGCTACACCTTC. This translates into CVSSLVPTANYGYTF.

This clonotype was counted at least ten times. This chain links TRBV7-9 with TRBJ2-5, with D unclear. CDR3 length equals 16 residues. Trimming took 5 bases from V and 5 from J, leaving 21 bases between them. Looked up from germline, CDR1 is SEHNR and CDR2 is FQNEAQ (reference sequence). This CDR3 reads CASSPEDVRVRETQYF. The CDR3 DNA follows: TGTGCCAGCAGCCCCGAGGACGTAAGGGTGCGGGAGACCCAGTACTTC. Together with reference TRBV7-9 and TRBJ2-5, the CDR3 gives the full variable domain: DTGVSQNPRHKITKRGQNVTFRCDPISEHNRLYWYRQTLGQGPEFLTYFQNEAQLEKSRLLSDRFSAERPKGSFSTLEIQRTEQGDSAMYLCASSPEDVRVRETQYFGPGTRLLVL.

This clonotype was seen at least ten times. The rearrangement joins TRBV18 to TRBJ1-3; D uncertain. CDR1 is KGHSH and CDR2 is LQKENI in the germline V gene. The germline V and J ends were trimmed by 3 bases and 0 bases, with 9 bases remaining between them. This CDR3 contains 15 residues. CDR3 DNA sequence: TGTGCCAGCTCACCTCGGTCTAGCTCTGGAAACACCATATATTTT. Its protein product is CASSPRSSSGNTIYF. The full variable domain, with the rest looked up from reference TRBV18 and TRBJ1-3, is NAGVMQNPRHLVRRRGQEARLRCSPMKGHSHVYWYRQLPEEGLKFMVYLQKENIIDESGMPKERFSAEFPKEGPSILRIQQVVRGDSAAYFCASSPRSSSGNTIYFGEGSWLTVV.

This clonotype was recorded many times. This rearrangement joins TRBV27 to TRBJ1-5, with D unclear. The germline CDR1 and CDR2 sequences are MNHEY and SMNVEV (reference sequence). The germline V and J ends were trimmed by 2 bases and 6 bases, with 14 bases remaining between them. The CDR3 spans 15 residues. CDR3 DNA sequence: TGTGCCAGCAGTTTAACGGATAGTGCGCTTCAGCCCCAGCATTTT. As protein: CASSLTDSALQPQHF.

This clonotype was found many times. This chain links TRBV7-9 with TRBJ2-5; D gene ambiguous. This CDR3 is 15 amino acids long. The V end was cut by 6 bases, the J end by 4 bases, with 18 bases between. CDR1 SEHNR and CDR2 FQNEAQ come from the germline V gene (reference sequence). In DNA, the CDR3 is TGTGCCAGCAGTCCATATTACACGGATGGAGAGACCCAGTACTTC. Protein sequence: CASSPYYTDGETQYF.

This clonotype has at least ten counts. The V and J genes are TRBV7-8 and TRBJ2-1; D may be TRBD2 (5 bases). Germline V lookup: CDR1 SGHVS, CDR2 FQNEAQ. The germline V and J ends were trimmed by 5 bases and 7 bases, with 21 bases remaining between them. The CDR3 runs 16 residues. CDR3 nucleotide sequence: TGTGCCAGCAGCCCCCGGGTCAAGAACGGGGTAAATGAGCAGTTCTTC. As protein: CASSPRVKNGVNEQFF. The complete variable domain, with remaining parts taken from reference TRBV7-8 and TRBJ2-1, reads GAGVSQSPRYKVAKRGQDVALRCDPISGHVSLFWYQQALGQGPEFLTYFQNEAQLDKSGLPSDRFFAERPEGSVSTLKIQRTQQEDSAVYLCASSPRVKNGVNEQFFGPGTRLTVL.

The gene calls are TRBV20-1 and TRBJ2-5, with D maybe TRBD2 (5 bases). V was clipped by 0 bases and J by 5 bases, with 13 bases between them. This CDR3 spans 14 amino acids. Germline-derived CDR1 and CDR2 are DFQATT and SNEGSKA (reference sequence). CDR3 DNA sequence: TGCAGTGCTAGAGATATCCGTTGGGAGGAGACCCAGTACTTC. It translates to CSARDIRWEETQYF.

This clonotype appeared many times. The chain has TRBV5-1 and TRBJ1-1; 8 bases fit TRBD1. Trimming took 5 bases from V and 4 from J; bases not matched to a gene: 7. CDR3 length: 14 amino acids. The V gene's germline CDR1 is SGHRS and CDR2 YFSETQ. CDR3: CASSPFDRGTEAFF. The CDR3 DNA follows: TGCGCCAGCAGTCCATTTGACAGGGGCACTGAAGCTTTCTTT.

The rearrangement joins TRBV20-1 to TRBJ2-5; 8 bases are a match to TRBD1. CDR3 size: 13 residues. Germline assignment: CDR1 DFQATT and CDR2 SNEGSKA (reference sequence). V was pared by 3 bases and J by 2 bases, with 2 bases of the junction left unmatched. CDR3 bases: TGCAGTGCTAGGGACAGGGATCAAGAGACCCAGTACTTC. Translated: CSARDRDQETQYF.

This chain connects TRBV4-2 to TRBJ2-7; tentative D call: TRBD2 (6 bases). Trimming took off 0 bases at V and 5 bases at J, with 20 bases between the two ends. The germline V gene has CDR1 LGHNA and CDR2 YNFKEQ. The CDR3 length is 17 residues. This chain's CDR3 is CASSQEWSQAGPNEQYF. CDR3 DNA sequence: TGTGCCAGCAGCCAAGAGTGGAGTCAGGCGGGGCCTAACGAGCAGTACTTC.

Here the CDR3 reads CASSRWAGQETQYF. DNA of the CDR3: TGTGCCAGCAGCCGTTGGGCGGGACAAGAGACCCAGTACTTC. This chain joins TRBV11-2 and TRBJ2-5, with D possibly matching TRBD2 (6 bases). Per germline, CDR1 SGHAT and CDR2 FQNNGV. The CDR3 is made up of 14 amino acids. The V end was cut by 5 bases, the J end by 2 bases, with 12 bases between.

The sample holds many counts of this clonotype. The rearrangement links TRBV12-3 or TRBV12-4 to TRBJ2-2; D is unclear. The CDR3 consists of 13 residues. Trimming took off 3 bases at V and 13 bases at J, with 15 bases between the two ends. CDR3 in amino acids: CASSLLFPGRLFF. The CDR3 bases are TGTGCCAGCAGTTTGTTATTTCCGGGTAGGCTGTTTTTT.

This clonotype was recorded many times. CDR3 amino acids: CASSLAAGNQETQYF. The CDR3 DNA sequence: TGTGCCAGCAGCTTAGCGGCAGGAAACCAAGAGACCCAGTACTTC. This chain connects TRBV7-8 to TRBJ2-5; D gene ambiguous. CDR3 length: 15 amino acids. The germline V gene encodes CDR1 SGHVS and CDR2 FQNEAQ. The ends were cut back, 0 bases at V and 0 bases at J, with 8 bases in the middle.

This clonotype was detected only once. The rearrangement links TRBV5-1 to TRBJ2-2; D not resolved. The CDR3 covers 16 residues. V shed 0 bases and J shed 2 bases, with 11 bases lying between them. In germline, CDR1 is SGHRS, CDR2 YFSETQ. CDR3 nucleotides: TGCGCCAGCAGCTTGGGCGGCAGAAGTAACACCGGGGAGCTGTTTTTT. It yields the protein CASSLGGRSNTGELFF.